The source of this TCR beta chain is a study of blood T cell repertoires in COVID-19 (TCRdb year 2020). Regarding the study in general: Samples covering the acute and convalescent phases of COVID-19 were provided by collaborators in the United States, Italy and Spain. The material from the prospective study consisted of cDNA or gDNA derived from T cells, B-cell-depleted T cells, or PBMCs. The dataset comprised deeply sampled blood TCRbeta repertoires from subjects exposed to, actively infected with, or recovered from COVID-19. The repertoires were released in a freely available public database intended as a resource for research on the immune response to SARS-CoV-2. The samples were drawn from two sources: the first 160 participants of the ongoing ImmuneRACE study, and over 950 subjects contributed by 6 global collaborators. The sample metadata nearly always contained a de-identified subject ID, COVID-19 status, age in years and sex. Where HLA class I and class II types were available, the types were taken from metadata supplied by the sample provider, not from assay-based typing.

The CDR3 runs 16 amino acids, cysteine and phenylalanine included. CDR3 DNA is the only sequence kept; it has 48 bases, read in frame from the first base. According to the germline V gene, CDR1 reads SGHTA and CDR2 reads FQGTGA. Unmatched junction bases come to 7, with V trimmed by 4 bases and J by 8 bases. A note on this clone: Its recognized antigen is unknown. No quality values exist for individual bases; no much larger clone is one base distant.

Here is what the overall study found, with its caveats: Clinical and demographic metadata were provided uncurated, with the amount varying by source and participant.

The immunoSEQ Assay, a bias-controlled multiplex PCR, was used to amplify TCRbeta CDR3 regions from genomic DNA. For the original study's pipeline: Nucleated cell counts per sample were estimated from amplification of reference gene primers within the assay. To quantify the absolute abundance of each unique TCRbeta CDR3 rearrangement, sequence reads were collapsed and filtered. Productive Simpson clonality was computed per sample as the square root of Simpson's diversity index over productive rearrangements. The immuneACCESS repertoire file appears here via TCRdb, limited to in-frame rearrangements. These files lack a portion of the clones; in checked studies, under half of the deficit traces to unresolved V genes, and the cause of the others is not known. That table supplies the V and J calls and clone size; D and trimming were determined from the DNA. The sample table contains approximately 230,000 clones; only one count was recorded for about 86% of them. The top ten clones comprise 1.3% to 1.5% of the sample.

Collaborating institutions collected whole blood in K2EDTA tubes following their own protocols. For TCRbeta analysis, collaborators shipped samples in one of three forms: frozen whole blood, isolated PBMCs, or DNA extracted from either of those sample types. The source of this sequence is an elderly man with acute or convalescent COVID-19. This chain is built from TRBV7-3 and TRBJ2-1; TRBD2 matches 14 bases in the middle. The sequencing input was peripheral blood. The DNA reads TGTGCCAGCAGCTCAGGACTAGCGGGGGGAAGGGATGAGCAGTTCTTC. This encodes CASSSGLAGGRDEQFF.